This entry lists 8 T cell receptor beta chains sequenced from one sample in a study of shared clonotypes between healthy human individuals. Data came from immunoSEQ multiplex PCR; TCRdb stores just in-frame clones and leaves some out. Of roughly 2,300,000 clones listed, 80% to 95% are singletons. Sample: naive CD4+ T cells from PBMCs. The subset: CD45RA+ positively selected. The receptors originated from a young man in good health. Some clones in this sample may be carry-over from other donors' samples.

A few counts support this clone. The same CDR3 can be traced to other DNA sequences in this sample. This sequence joins TRBV2 and TRBJ2-7; the D gene could be TRBD1 or TRBD2 (5 bases each). CDR3 size: 12 residues. V was cut by 1 base and J by 4 bases, with 5 bases left in between. Germline CDR1 SNHLY, CDR2 FYNNEI. The CDR3 is CASSEGGYEQYF. The CDR3 DNA follows: TGTGCCAGCAGTGAAGGGGGGTACGAGCAGTACTTC. The variable domain in full, with the rest retrieved from reference TRBV2 and TRBJ2-7, is EPEVTQTPSHQVTQMGQEVILRCVPISNHLYFYWYRQILGQKVEFLVSFYNNEISEKSEIFDDQFSVERPDGSNFTLKIRSTKLEDSAMYFCASSEGGYEQYFGPGTRLTVT.

The chain recombines TRBV27 with TRBJ2-1; 14 nucleotides line up with TRBD2. Unmatched junction bases numbered 0, after V lost 3 bases and J lost 2 bases. The length of the CDR3 is 16 residues. Looked up from germline, CDR1 is MNHEY and CDR2 is SMNVEV (reference sequence). In DNA form, the CDR3 reads TGTGCCAGCAGTTTGACTAGCGGGAGGGCCTACAATGAGCAGTTCTTC. Its translation is CASSLTSGRAYNEQFF.

CDR3 bases: TGCGCCAGCAGCTCCGGGACGACCCTGGCGGGTGAGCAGTTCTTC. Its protein is CASSSGTTLAGEQFF. This sequence joins TRBV5-1 and TRBJ2-1; D possibly uses TRBD1 or TRBD2 (5 bases each). Trimming took off 3 bases at V and 9 bases at J, with 19 bases between the two ends. Looked up from germline, CDR1 is SGHRS and CDR2 is YFSETQ. CDR3 size: 15 residues.

This chain joins TRBV30 and TRBJ2-7; the D is unclear. The V gene lost 6 bases and the J gene lost 0 bases, with 12 bases spanning the gap. CDR1 is GTSNPN and CDR2 is SVGIG in the germline V gene (reference sequence). The CDR3 is 13 residues long. The CDR3 DNA reads as TGTGCCTGCCATCAAAGTATCTCCTACGAGCAGTACTTC. Translating it yields CACHQSISYEQYF.

In the case of this clone: Different DNA sequences within this sample yield the same CDR3. The rearrangement joins TRBV5-1 to TRBJ2-2, with no clear D. The CDR3 spans 13 residues. Germline V gene sequence: CDR1 SGHRS, CDR2 YFSETQ. Trimming removed 0 bases from V and 5 bases from J, with 5 bases in between. CDR3 DNA: TGCGCCAGCAGCTTGGTAGAGACCGGGGAGCTGTTTTTT. Its protein is CASSLVETGELFF. Supplemented by reference TRBV5-1 and TRBJ2-2, the full variable domain reads KAGVTQTPRYLIKTRGQQVTLSCSPISGHRSVSWYQQTPGQGLQFLFEYFSETQRNKGNFPGRFSGRQFSNSRSEMNVSTLELGDSALYLCASSLVETGELFFGEGSRLTVL.

The CDR3 here is CASSGPVTGPYEQYF. The CDR3 bases are TGTGCCAGCAGTGGTCCCGTGACAGGGCCATACGAGCAGTACTTC. The genes are TRBV6-1 and TRBJ2-7, with TRBD1 identical over 7 bases. The CDR3 has 15 amino acids. Germline V gene sequence: CDR1 MNHNS, CDR2 SASEGT. Germline trimming cut 4 bases from V and 4 bases from J; bases unmatched to any gene: 10.

This CDR3 reads CASSETGLRETQYF. Here the CDR3 DNA reads TGTGCCAGCTCAGAGACAGGGTTACGGGAGACCCAGTACTTC. This chain joins TRBV18 and TRBJ2-5; 7 positions match TRBD1. The CDR3 consists of 14 residues. Looked up from germline, CDR1 is KGHSH and CDR2 is LQKENI. V trimming: 5 bases; J trimming: 5 bases; junction bases outside the gene matches: 8.

A remark on this clone: The same CDR3 arises from other DNA sequences in this sample as well. This rearrangement joins TRBV18 to TRBJ1-1; the D is unclear. There are 11 residues in the CDR3. V was cut by 3 bases and J by 3 bases, with 2 bases left in between. Germline CDR1 KGHSH, CDR2 LQKENI. CDR3 sequence: CASSPDTEAFF. CDR3 DNA sequence: TGTGCCAGCTCACCCGACACTGAAGCTTTCTTT.